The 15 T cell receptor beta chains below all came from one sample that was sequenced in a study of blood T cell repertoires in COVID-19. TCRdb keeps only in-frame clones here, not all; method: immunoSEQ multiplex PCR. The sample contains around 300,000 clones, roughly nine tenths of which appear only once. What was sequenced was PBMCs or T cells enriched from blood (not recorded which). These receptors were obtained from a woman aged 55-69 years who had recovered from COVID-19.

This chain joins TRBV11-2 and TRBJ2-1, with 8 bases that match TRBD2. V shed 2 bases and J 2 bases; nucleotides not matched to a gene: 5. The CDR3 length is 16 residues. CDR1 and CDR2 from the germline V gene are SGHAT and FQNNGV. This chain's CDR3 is CASSLRGTSTYNEQFF. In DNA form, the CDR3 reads TGTGCCAGCAGCTTAAGAGGGACTAGTACCTACAATGAGCAGTTCTTC.

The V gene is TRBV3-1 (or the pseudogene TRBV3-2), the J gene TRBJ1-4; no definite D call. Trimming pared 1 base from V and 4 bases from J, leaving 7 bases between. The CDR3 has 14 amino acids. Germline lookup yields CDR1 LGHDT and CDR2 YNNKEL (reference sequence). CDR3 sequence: CASSQGTLNEKLFF. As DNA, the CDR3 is TGTGCCAGCAGCCAAGGGACTCTTAATGAAAAACTGTTTTTT.

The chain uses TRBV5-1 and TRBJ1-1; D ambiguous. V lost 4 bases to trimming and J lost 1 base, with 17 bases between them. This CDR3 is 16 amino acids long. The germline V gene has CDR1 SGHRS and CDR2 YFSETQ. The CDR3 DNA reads TGCGCCAGCAGCCGCGGAGGAGAAGGGTGGAACACTGAAGCTTTCTTT. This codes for CASSRGGEGWNTEAFF.

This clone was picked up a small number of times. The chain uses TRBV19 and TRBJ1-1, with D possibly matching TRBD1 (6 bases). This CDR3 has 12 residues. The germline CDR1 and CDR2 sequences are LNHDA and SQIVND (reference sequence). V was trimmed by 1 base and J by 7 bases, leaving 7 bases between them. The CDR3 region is CASSIGTVEAFF. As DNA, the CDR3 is TGTGCCAGTAGTATAGGGACAGTTGAAGCTTTCTTT. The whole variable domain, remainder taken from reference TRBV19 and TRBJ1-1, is DGGITQSPKYLFRKEGQNVTLSCEQNLNHDAMYWYRQDPGQGLRLIYYSQIVNDFQKGDIAEGYSVSREKKESFPLTVTSAQKNPTAFYLCASSIGTVEAFFGQGTRLTVV.

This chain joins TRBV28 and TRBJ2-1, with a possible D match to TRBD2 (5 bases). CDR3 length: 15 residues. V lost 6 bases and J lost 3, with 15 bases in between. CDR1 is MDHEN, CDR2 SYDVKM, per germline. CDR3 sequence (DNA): TGTGCCAGCAGACCCGCCTCGGCGGGCTACAATGAGCAGTTCTTC. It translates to CASRPASAGYNEQFF.

CDR3 bases: TGTGCCAGCAGCTTAGCTGTCTCCCTTAGGCAGGATGAGCAGTTCTTC. It encodes CASSLAVSLRQDEQFF. The chain carries TRBV7-2 and TRBJ2-1; D call uncertain. The V gene's germline CDR1 is SGHTA and CDR2 FQGNSA. The CDR3 is 16 amino acids. With 0 bases removed from V and 8 bases from J, the gap between germline ends came to 17 bases. Supplemented by reference TRBV7-2 and TRBJ2-1, the full variable domain reads GAGVSQSPSNKVTEKGKDVELRCDPISGHTALYWYRQSLGQGLEFLIYFQGNSAPDKSGLPSDRFSAERTGGSVSTLTIQRTQQEDSAVYLCASSLAVSLRQDEQFFGPGTRLTVL.

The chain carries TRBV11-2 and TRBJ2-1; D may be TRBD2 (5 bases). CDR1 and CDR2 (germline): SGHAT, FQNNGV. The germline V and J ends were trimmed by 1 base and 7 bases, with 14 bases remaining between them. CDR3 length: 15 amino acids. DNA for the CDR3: TGTGCCAGCAGCTTAGGTGGCTTGCCGGGAAATGAGCAGTTCTTC. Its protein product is CASSLGGLPGNEQFF.

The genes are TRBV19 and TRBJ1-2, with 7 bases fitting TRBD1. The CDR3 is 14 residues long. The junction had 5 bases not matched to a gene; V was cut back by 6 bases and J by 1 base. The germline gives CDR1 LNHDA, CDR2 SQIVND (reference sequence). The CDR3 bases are TGTGCCAGTAGCCTGACAGGGATTAACTATGGCTACACCTTC. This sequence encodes CASSLTGINYGYTF.

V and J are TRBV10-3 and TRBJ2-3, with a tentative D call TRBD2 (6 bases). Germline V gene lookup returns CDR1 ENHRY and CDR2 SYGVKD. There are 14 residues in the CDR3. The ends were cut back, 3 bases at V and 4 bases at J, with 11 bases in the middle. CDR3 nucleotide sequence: TGTGCCATCAGTGAAGGAGGGGTGGCAGATACGCAGTATTTT. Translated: CAISEGGVADTQYF.

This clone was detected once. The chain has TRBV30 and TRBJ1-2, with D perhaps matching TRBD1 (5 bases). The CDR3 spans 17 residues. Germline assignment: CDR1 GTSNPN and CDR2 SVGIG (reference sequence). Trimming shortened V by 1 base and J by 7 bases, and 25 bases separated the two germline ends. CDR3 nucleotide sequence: TGTGCCTGGAGTGCAACCGGGGGTCTAACTGGGCGGGTTGGCTACACCTTC. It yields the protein CAWSATGGLTGRVGYTF.

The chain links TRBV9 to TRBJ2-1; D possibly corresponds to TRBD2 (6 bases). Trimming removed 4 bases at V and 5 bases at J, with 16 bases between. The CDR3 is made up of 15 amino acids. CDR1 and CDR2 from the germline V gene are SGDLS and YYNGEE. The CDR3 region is CASSYTGLDDNEQFF. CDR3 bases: TGTGCCAGCAGCTATACGGGACTTGATGACAATGAGCAGTTCTTC.

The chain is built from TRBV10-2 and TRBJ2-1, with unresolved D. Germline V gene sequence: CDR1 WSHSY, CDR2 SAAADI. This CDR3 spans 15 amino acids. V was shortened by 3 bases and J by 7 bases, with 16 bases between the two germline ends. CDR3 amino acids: CASSDRSQTPNEQFF. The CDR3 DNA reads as TGCGCCAGCAGTGATCGTAGCCAAACTCCTAATGAGCAGTTCTTC.

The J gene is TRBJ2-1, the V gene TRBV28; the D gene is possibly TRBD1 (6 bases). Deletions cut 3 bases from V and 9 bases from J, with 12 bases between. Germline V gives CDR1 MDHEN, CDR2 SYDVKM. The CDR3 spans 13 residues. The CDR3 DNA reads TGTGCCAGCAGTTTTGTAGGGGGTATTGAGCAGTTCTTC. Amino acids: CASSFVGGIEQFF. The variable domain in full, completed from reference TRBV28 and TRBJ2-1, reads DVKVTQSSRYLVKRTGEKVFLECVQDMDHENMFWYRQDPGLGLRLIYFSYDVKMKEKGDIPEGYSVSREKKERFSLILESASTNQTSMYLCASSFVGGIEQFFGPGTRLTVL.

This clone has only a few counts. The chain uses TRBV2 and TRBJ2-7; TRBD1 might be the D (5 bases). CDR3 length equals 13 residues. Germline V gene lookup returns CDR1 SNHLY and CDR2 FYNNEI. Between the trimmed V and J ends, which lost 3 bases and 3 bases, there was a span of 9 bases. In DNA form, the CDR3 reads TGTGCCAGCAGTGAGGGGCAGTTCTACGAGCAGTACTTC. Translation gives CASSEGQFYEQYF.

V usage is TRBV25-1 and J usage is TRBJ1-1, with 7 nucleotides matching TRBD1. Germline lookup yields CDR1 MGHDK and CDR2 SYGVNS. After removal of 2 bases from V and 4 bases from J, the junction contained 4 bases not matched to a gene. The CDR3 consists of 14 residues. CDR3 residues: CASSEQGVGTEAFF. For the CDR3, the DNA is TGTGCCAGCAGTGAACAGGGGGTCGGCACTGAAGCTTTCTTT.